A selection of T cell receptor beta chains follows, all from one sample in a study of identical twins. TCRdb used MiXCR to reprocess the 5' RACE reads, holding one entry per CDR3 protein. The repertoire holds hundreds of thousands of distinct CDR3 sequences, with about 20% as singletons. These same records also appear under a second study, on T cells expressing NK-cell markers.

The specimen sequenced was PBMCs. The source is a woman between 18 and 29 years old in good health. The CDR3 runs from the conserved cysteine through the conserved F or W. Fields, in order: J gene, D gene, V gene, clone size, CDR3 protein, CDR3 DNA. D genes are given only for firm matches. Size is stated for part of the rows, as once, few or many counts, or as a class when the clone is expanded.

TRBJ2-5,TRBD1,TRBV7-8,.,CASSLAARQGRETQYF,TGTGCCAGCAGCTTAGCTGCCCGACAGGGGCGGGAGACCCAGTACTTC
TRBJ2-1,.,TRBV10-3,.,CAISVGGNEQFF,TGTGCCATCAGTGTAGGGGGAAATGAGCAGTTCTTC
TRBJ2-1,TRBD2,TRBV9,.,CASSPRTRDNEQFF,TGTGCCAGCAGCCCCAGGACTAGGGACAATGAGCAGTTCTTC
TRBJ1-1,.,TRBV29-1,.,CSGHLGNTEAFF,TGCAGCGGTCATTTGGGGAACACTGAAGCTTTCTTT
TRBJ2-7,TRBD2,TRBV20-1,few,CSAMAGGIGEQYF,TGCAGTGCCATGGCGGGAGGGATAGGGGAGCAGTACTTC
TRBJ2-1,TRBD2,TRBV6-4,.,CTFSQIAGGPNPYNEQFF,TGTACCTTCAGTCAAATAGCGGGAGGTCCAAACCCCTACAATGAGCAGTTCTTC
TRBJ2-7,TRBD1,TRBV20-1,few,CSGSDRDSYEQYF,TGCAGTGGGTCGGACAGGGACTCCTACGAGCAGTACTTC
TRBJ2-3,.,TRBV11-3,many,CASSSGLGGPTDTQYF,TGTGCCAGCAGCTCCGGGCTAGGAGGTCCCACAGATACGCAGTATTTT
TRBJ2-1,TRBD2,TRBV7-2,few,CASSPRGRTSGYNEQFF,TGTGCCAGCAGCCCGAGAGGTAGGACTAGCGGTTACAATGAGCAGTTCTTC
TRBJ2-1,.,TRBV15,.,CATSGYSLTYYNEQFF,TGTGCCACCAGCGGATACTCCTTAACTTATTACAATGAGCAGTTCTTC
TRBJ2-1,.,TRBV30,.,CAFRPPSYNEQFF,TGTGCCTTCCGTCCTCCATCCTACAATGAGCAGTTCTTC
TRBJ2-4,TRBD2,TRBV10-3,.,CAIRGLAEAKNIQYF,TGTGCCATCAGAGGGCTAGCGGAAGCCAAAAACATTCAGTACTTC
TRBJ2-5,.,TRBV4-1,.,CASSQDTQRAETQYF,TGCGCCAGCAGCCAAGATACCCAACGGGCAGAGACCCAGTACTTC
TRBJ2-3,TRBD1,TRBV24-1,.,CATSDSGTGEDTQYF,TGTGCCACCAGTGATTCGGGGACAGGGGAAGATACGCAGTATTTT
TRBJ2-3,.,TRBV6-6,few,CATRVVDTQYF,TGTGCCACCCGGGTTGTTGATACGCAGTATTTT
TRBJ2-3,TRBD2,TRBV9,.,CASSGRLAGGIPDTQYF,TGTGCCAGCAGCGGAAGACTAGCGGGGGGGATCCCAGATACGCAGTATTTT
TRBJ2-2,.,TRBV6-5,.,CASSYGVRRGELFF,TGTGCCAGCAGTTACGGAGTGAGAAGGGGGGAGCTGTTTTTT
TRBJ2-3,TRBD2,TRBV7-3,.,CASSSFGGGNRLSSTDTQYF,TGTGCCAGCAGTTCATTTGGGGGGGGGAACAGACTGTCTAGCACAGATACGCAGTATTTT
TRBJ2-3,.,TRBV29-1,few,CSVSRTSTDTQYF,TGCAGCGTTAGCAGGACTAGCACAGATACGCAGTATTTT
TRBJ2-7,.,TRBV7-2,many,CASSNRRSLYEQYF,TGTGCCAGCAGCAACCGACGGTCCCTCTACGAGCAGTACTTC
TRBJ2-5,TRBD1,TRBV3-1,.,CASSQWDLSRGLETQYF,TGTGCCAGCAGCCAATGGGACTTAAGCAGGGGGCTAGAGACCCAGTACTTC
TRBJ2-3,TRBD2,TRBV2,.,CASSPALAGGDTQYF,TGTGCCAGCAGTCCCGCGCTAGCGGGGGGAGATACGCAGTATTTT
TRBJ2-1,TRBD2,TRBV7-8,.,CASSRSRGTSGRALDNEQFF,TGTGCCAGCAGCCGAAGCCGGGGGACTAGCGGGAGGGCCCTAGACAATGAGCAGTTCTTC
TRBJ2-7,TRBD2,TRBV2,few,CASSVTSGASYEQYF,TGTGCCAGCAGCGTGACTAGCGGGGCCTCCTACGAGCAGTACTTC
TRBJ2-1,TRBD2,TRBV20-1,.,CSATVPVAGGRQFF,TGCAGTGCTACGGTCCCGGTAGCGGGGGGTCGTCAGTTCTTC
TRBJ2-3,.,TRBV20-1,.,CSANQWAGSQYF,TGCAGTGCCAACCAATGGGCAGGGTCGCAGTATTTT
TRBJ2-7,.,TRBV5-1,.,CASSQLGGHSYEQYF,TGCGCCAGCAGCCAACTTGGGGGACACTCCTACGAGCAGTACTTC
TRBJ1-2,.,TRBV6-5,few,CASSYGDNGYTF,TGTGCCAGCAGTTACGGGGACAACGGCTACACCTTC
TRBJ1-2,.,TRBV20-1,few,CSARGLPGQAGASANYGYTF,TGCAGTGCTAGGGGACTTCCAGGTCAGGCAGGCGCCTCAGCTAACTATGGCTACACCTTC
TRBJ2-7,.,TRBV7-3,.,CASSGGQSYEQYF,TGTGCCAGCAGCGGTGGACAGAGCTACGAGCAGTACTTC
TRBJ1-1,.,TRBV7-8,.,CASSLGRGTFF,TGTGCCAGCAGCTTAGGCAGGGGTACTTTCTTT
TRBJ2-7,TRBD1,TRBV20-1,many,CSGMTGTTPYEQYF,TGCAGTGGGATGACAGGGACCACCCCTTACGAGCAGTACTTC
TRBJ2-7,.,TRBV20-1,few,CSASSFTGKGYEQYF,TGCAGTGCTTCATCTTTTACAGGAAAGGGGTACGAGCAGTACTTC
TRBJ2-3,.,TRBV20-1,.,CSARDPGPRGSTDTQYF,TGCAGTGCTAGAGATCCCGGACCCAGGGGCTCCACAGATACGCAGTATTTT
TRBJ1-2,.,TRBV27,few,CASSFARGGGYTF,TGTGCCAGCAGTTTTGCGAGAGGTGGTGGCTACACCTTC
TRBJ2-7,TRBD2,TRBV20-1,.,CSARVSSGSREQYF,TGCAGTGCTAGAGTTTCTAGCGGGTCGAGGGAGCAGTACTTC
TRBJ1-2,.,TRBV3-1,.,CASSQGAQVSYGYTF,TGTGCCAGCAGCCAAGGGGCGCAAGTCAGCTATGGCTACACCTTC
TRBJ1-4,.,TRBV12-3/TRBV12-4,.,CASTRLRGAGEKLFF,TGTGCCAGCACCCGCCTCAGGGGCGCCGGGGAAAAACTGTTTTTT
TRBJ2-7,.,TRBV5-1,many,CASSTSGTKTYEQYF,TGCGCCAGCAGCACCTCCGGGACAAAGACCTACGAGCAGTACTTC
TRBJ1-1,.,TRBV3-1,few,CASSHMEHTEAFF,TGTGCCAGCAGCCATATGGAACACACTGAAGCTTTCTTT
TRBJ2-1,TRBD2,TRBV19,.,CASSSSSGGLNEQFF,TGTGCCAGTAGTTCGTCTAGCGGGGGCCTCAATGAGCAGTTCTTC
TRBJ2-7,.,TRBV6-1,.,CASTFGGMRNEQYF,TGTGCCAGCACCTTTGGTGGAATGCGTAACGAGCAGTACTTC
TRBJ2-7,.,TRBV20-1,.,CSAREGLKDEQYF,TGCAGTGCTAGAGAGGGACTTAAGGACGAGCAGTACTTC
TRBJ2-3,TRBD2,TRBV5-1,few,CASNAILAGPGDTQYF,TGCGCCAGCAACGCCATTCTAGCGGGGCCGGGGGATACGCAGTATTTT
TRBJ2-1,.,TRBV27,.,CASSLVPSAYNEQFF,TGTGCCAGCAGTTTGGTCCCTAGCGCCTACAATGAGCAGTTCTTC
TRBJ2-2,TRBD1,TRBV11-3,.,CASRPGQGWGELFF,TGTGCCAGCAGACCGGGACAGGGGTGGGGGGAGCTGTTTTTT